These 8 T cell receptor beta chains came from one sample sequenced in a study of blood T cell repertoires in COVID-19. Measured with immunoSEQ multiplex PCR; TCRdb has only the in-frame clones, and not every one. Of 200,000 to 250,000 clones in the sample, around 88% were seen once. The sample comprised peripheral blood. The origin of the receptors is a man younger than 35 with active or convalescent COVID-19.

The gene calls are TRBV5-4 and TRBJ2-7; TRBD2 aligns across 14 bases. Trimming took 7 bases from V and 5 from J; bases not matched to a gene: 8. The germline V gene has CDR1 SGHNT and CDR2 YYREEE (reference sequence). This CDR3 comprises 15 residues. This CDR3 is CASAMGLAGVNEQYF. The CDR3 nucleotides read TGTGCCAGCGCTATGGGACTAGCGGGAGTAAACGAGCAGTACTTC.

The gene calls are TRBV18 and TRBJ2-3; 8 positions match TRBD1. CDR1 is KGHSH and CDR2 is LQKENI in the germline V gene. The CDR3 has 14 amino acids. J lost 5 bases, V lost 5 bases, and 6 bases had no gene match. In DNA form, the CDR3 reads TGTGCCAGCTCAGAAGGACAGGGTGGAGATACGCAGTATTTT. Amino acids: CASSEGQGGDTQYF. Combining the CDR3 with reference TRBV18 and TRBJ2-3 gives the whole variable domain NAGVMQNPRHLVRRRGQEARLRCSPMKGHSHVYWYRQLPEEGLKFMVYLQKENIIDESGMPKERFSAEFPKEGPSILRIQQVVRGDSAAYFCASSEGQGGDTQYFGPGTRLTVL.

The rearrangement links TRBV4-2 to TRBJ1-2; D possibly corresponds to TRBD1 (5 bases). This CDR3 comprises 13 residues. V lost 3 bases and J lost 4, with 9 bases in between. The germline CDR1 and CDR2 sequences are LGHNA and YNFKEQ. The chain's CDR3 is CASSHTDSYGYTF. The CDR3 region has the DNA TGTGCCAGCAGCCATACCGACAGCTATGGCTACACCTTC.

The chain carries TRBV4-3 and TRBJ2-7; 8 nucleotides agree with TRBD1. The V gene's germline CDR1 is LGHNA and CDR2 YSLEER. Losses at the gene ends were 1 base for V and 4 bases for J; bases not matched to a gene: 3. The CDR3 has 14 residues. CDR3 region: CASSQGGTGYEQYF. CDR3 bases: TGCGCCAGCAGCCAAGGAGGGACAGGTTACGAGCAGTACTTC.

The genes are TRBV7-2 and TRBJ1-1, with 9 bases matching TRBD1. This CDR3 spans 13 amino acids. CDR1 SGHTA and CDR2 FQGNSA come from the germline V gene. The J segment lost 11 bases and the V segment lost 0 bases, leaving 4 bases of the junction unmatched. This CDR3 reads CASSLAGQGRAFF. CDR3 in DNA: TGTGCCAGCAGCTTAGCGGGACAGGGCCGGGCTTTCTTT.

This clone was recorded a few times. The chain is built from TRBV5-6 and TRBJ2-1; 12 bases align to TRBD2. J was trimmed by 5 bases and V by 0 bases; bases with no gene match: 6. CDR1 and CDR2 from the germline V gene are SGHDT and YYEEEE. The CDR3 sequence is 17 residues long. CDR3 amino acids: CASSLALRTSGDNEQFF. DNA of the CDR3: TGTGCCAGCAGCTTGGCCCTCCGGACTAGCGGGGACAATGAGCAGTTCTTC.

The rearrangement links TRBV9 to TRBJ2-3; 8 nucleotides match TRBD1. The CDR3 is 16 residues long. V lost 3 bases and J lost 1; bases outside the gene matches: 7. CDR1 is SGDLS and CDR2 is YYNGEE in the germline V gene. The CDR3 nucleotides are TGTGCCAGCAGCGGGGACAGGAGTATGGGCACAGATACGCAGTATTTT. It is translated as CASSGDRSMGTDTQYF.

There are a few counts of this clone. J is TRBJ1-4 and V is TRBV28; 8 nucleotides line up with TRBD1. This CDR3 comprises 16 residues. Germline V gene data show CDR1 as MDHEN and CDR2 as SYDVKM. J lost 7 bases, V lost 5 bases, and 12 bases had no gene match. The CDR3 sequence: CASSPRTGFMSEKLFF. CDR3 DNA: TGTGCCAGCAGTCCCAGGACAGGGTTTATGAGTGAAAAACTGTTTTTT.